Sequencing of this T cell receptor beta chain was carried out in a study of PD-1 blockade in classical Hodgkin lymphoma. Clones were sequenced by immunoSEQ multiplex PCR, and TCRdb holds only the in-frame ones, with some missing. Of more than 90,000 clones in the sample, 75% to 85% were seen once. With no exception, relapse followed autologous stem cell transplantation in all patients, and brentuximab vedotin exposure varied. Classification of best responses gave complete response, partial response or progressive disease. A remark on this clone: Its cognate antigen is unknown.

Study-wide points: The origin of the repertoire differences remains undefined, with disease activity or prior therapy as possible causes. TCR diversity rose significantly by C4D1 in CD4+ but not CD8+ cells. Baseline TCR diversity was reportedly lower in newly diagnosed patients than healthy donors.

With 3 bases clipped from V and 4 bases from J, the junction kept 5 bases outside the gene matches. The germline gives CDR1 SGDLS, CDR2 YYNGEE. The CDR3 has 14 residues. This chain links TRBV9 with TRBJ1-2; 8 bases line up with TRBD1. Source: peripheral blood mononuclear cells (PBMCs), taken before the second cycle of nivolumab. The source is a human donor with classical Hodgkin lymphoma. The CDR3 DNA reads TGTGCCAGCAGCGGCGGACAGGGAATCTATGGCTACACCTTC. Its protein product is CASSGGQGIYGYTF.